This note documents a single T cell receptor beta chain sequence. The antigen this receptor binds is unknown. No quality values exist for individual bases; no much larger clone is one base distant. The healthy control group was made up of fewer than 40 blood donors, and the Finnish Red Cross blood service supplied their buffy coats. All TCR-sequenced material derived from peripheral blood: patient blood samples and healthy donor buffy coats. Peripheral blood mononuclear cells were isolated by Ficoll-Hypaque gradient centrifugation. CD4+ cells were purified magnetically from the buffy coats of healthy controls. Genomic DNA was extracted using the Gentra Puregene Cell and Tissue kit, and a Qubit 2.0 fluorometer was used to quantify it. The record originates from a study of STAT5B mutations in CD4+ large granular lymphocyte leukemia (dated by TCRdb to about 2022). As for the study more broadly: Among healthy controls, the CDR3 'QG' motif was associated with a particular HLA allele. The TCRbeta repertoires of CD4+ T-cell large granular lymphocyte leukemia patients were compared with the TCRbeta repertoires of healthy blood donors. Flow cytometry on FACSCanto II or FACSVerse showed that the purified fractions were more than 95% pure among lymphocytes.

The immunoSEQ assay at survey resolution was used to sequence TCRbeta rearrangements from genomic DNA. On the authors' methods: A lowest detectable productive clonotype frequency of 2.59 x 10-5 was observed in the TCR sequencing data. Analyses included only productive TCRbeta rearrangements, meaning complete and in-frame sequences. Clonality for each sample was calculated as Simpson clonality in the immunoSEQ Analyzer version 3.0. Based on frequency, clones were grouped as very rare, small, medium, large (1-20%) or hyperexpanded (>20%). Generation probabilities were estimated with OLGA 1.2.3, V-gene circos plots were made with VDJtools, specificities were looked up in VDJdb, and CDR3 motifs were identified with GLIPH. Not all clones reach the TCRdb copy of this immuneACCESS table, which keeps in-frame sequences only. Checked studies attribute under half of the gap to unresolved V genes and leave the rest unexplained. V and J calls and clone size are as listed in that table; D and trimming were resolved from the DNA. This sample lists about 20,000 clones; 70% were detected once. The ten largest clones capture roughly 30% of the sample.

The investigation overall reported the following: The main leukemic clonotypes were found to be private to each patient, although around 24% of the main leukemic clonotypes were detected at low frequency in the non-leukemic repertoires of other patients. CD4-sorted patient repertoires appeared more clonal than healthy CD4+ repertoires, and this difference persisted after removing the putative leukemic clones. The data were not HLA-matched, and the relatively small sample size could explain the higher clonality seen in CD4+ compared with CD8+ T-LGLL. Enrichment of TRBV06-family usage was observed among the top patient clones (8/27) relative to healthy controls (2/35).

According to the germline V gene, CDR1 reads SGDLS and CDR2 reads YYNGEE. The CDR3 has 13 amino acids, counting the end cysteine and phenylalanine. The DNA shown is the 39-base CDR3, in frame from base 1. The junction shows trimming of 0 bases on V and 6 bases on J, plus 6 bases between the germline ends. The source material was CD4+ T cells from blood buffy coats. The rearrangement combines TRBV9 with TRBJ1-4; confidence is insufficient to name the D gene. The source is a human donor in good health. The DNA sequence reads TGTGCCAGCAGCGTAGGGGCGGATGAAAAACTGTTTTTT. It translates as CASSVGADEKLFF.